This T cell receptor beta chain was captured by sequencing in a study of post-analysis software for immune sequencing data. On the study more broadly: Some patients lacked subtype; others had relapsing-remitting, secondary progressive or progressive-relapsing disease.

V was cut by 6 bases and J by 0 bases, with 15 bases left in between. The germline V gene has CDR1 SGHKS and CDR2 YYEKEE (reference sequence). CDR3 length equals 15 residues. Findings and limits, study-wide: Four or five TRBV segments (TRBV5-6, TRBV5-1 and TRBV20-1 among them) occurred more frequently in patients than in controls. Under the F measure, samples that were prepared in one batch clustered strongly together. Patients with multiple sclerosis recorded significantly lower normalized Chao1 diversity than controls, the study found.

Each TCR beta cDNA library carried unique molecular identifiers. TCRdb reanalysed the PCR reads using MiXCR and keeps one entry per CDR3 protein. The sample has under 900,000 distinct CDR3 sequences, approximately 57% seen once. The count of this clonotype is one. Its antigen is still unknown. Material: blood. The sequence was collected from a girl between 10 and 17 years old with multiple sclerosis. The chain uses TRBV5-5 and TRBJ1-1; D is possibly TRBD1 (5 bases). CDR3: CASTGGTLMNTEAFF. The CDR3 DNA is TGTGCCAGCACCGGGGGAACCCTCATGAACACTGAAGCTTTCTTT.